This TCR beta chain was identified in a study of CD8 T cells in ankylosing spondylitis. CDR3 size: 16 residues. J lost 2 bases, V lost 4 bases, and 12 bases had no gene match. Germline CDR1 and CDR2: DFQATT and SNEGSKA (reference sequence). This clonotype was picked up a small number of times. Each CDR3 protein is one row after TCRdb ran MiXCR on the 5' RACE reads. The repertoire consists of approximately 240,000 distinct CDR3 sequences, with roughly 25% occurring once and the leading ten covering roughly 0.67%. Sequencing input: blood, either unsorted or a sorted T cell fraction (not recorded which). The receptor's source is a male donor with ankylosing spondylitis or in good health (not recorded which). The chain uses TRBV20-1 and TRBJ2-5, with TRBD2 identical over 8 bases. CDR3 sequence (DNA): TGCAGTGCTACCCGGGGGGCTGGCGGGGGGCAAGAGACCCAGTACTTC. Amino acid sequence: CSATRGAGGGQETQYF.